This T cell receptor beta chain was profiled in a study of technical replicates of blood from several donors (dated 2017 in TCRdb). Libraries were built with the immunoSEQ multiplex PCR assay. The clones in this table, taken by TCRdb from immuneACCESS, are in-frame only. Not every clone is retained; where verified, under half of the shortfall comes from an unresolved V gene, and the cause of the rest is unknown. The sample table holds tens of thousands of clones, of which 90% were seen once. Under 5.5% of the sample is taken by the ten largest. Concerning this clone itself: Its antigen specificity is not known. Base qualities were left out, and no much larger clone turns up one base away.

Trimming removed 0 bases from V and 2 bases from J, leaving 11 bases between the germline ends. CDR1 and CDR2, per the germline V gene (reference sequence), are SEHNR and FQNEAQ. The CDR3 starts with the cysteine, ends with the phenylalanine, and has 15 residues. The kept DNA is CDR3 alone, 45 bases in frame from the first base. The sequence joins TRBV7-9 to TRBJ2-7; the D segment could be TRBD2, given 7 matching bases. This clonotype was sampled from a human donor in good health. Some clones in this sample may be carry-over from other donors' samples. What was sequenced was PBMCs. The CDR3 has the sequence CASSLAAGATYEQYF. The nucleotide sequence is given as TGTGCCAGCAGCTTAGCGGCGGGGGCTACCTACGAGCAGTACTTC.